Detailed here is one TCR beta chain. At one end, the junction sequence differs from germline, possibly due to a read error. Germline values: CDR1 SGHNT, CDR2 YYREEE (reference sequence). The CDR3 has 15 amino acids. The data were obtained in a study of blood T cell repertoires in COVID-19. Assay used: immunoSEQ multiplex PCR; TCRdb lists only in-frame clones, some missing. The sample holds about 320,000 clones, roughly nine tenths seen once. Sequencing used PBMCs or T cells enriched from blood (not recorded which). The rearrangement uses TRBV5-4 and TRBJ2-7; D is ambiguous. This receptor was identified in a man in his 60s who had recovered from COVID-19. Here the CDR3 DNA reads TGTGCCAGCAGTTTGGCGGTCTCCTACTCCTACGAGCAGTACTTC. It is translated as CASSLAVSYSYEQYF.